These 18 T cell receptor beta chains were sequenced from one sample in a study of T-cell memory formation after mild COVID-19. TCRdb called the 5' RACE reads again in MiXCR, with one record for every CDR3 protein. The repertoire consists of more than 100,000 distinct CDR3 sequences, with approximately 17% occurring once and the leading ten covering 5% to 5.5%. The sample consisted of PBMCs or a T cell subset sorted from them (not recorded which). The source is a man younger than 35 who had mild COVID-19 (a few samples of this study predate the infection). Cell type and time point are not known.

The gene calls are TRBV20-1 and TRBJ2-5, with TRBD1 matching over 10 bases. This CDR3 comprises 15 residues. CDR1 is DFQATT and CDR2 is SNEGSKA in the germline V gene (reference sequence). The V segment lost 5 bases and the J segment 4 bases; nucleotides outside the gene matches: 10. The CDR3 sequence is CSAGTGTGVGETQYF. In nucleotides, the CDR3 is TGCAGTGCTGGTACCGGGACAGGGGTAGGAGAGACCCAGTACTTC.

This clonotype was counted between two and nine times. J is TRBJ1-4 and V is TRBV5-1; 9 bases align to TRBD1. V lost 4 bases to trimming and J lost 6 bases; unmatched junction nucleotides: 7. The CDR3 covers 15 residues. Germline V gene data show CDR1 as SGHRS and CDR2 as YFSETQ. The CDR3 bases are TGCGCCAGCAGCCTTACGACAGGGGGGTATGAAAAACTGTTTTTT. Translation gives CASSLTTGGYEKLFF. The variable domain in full, completed from reference TRBV5-1 and TRBJ1-4, reads KAGVTQTPRYLIKTRGQQVTLSCSPISGHRSVSWYQQTPGQGLQFLFEYFSETQRNKGNFPGRFSGRQFSNSRSEMNVSTLELGDSALYLCASSLTTGGYEKLFFGSGTQLSVL.

This clonotype was seen a few times. This chain links TRBV5-6 with TRBJ2-7; D gene ambiguous. The CDR3 totals 12 residues. The germline gives CDR1 SGHDT, CDR2 YYEEEE. Trimming stripped 3 bases from V and 0 bases from J, with 4 bases between. Here the CDR3 reads CASSSLSYEQYF. The CDR3 DNA follows: TGTGCCAGCAGCTCCCTCTCCTACGAGCAGTACTTC.

This clonotype was seen many times. The chain links TRBV6-6 to TRBJ2-5, with unresolved D. Germline V gene data show CDR1 as MNHNY and CDR2 as SVGAGI (reference sequence). V was cut by 6 bases and J by 5 bases, with 7 bases left in between. This CDR3 region has 11 residues. This CDR3 reads CASSSAETQYF. In DNA, the CDR3 is TGTGCCAGCAGCTCCGCTGAGACCCAGTACTTC.

The V gene is TRBV7-9, the J gene TRBJ1-1; D ambiguous. V lost 8 bases to trimming and J lost 1 base, with 14 bases between them. The germline V gene has CDR1 SEHNR and CDR2 FQNEAQ (reference sequence). The CDR3 sequence is 14 residues long. Here the CDR3 reads CASRPQKTNTEAFF. CDR3 in DNA: TGTGCCAGCCGACCTCAGAAGACGAACACTGAAGCTTTCTTT.

V usage is TRBV5-1 and J usage is TRBJ2-6; unclear D gene. The V gene lost 5 bases and the J gene lost 2 bases, with 8 bases spanning the gap. CDR1 and CDR2 from the germline V gene are SGHRS and YFSETQ. This CDR3 region has 14 residues. CDR3 nucleotides: TGCGCCAGCAGTATGCCTACTGGGGCCAACGTCCTGACTTTC. Its protein is CASSMPTGANVLTF.

J is TRBJ2-7 and V is TRBV28; no definite D call. The CDR3 is 16 amino acids. The ends were cut back, 4 bases at V and 0 bases at J, with 16 bases in the middle. Germline-derived CDR1 and CDR2 are MDHEN and SYDVKM. In DNA form, the CDR3 reads TGTGCCAGCAGTTCCCTAGGTGGGGTGAGCTCCTACGAGCAGTACTTC. This translates into CASSSLGGVSSYEQYF.

The table lists this clonotype with a few counts. The chain carries TRBV2 and TRBJ2-7, with 9 positions matching TRBD1. Germline trimming cut 6 bases from V and 7 bases from J; bases unmatched to any gene: 10. Germline V gene data show CDR1 as SNHLY and CDR2 as FYNNEI. This CDR3 contains 14 residues. Here the CDR3 reads CASSAYRGPGEQYF. In nucleotides, the CDR3 is TGTGCCAGCAGCGCTTACAGGGGGCCGGGGGAGCAGTACTTC.

This clonotype was seen repeatedly, ten times or more. V gene TRBV5-4 combines with J gene TRBJ2-2; 9 nucleotides agree with TRBD1. J lost 3 bases, V lost 0 bases, and 9 bases had no gene match. The CDR3 covers 18 residues. Germline V gene sequence: CDR1 SGHNT, CDR2 YYREEE (reference sequence). The CDR3 DNA reads as TGTGCCAGCAGCTTGGCCCTCACAGGGGGCAGGGACACCGGGGAGCTGTTTTTT. This encodes CASSLALTGGRDTGELFF.

The gene calls are TRBV5-1 and TRBJ2-3; 11 bases map to TRBD2. The germline CDR1 and CDR2 sequences are SGHRS and YFSETQ. CDR3 length: 17 amino acids. J was trimmed by 1 base and V by 0 bases; bases with no gene match: 4. CDR3 DNA: TGCGCCAGCAGCTTGGCTACACTAGCGGGGGGCACAGATACGCAGTATTTT. Translated, it gives CASSLATLAGGTDTQYF.

This chain links TRBV5-1 with TRBJ2-1; perhaps TRBD1 as D (5 bases). This CDR3 is 16 amino acids long. Trimming removed 3 bases at V and 2 bases at J, with 15 bases between. Per germline, CDR1 SGHRS and CDR2 YFSETQ. The CDR3 DNA is TGCGCCAGCAGCTCAGCGACAGCCAATCCCTACAATGAGCAGTTCTTC. This gives the protein CASSSATANPYNEQFF.

This clonotype has just a few counts. This chain joins TRBV7-3 and TRBJ2-3; tentatively, D is TRBD2 (7 bases). Germline lookup yields CDR1 SGHTA and CDR2 FQGTGA. The CDR3 is 17 residues long. V was trimmed by 4 bases and J by 0 bases, leaving 17 bases between them. CDR3 region: CASSSTHGGPSTDTQYF. CDR3 DNA: TGTGCCAGCAGCTCCACCCACGGGGGGCCGAGCACAGATACGCAGTATTTT.

DNA of the CDR3: TGTGCCAGCAGCCCTCTGAAAGGGGGGAACACTGAAGCTTTCTTT. Protein sequence: CASSPLKGGNTEAFF. This chain joins TRBV27 and TRBJ1-1, with a possible D match to TRBD1 (6 bases). With 6 bases removed from V and 1 base from J, the gap between germline ends came to 15 bases. This CDR3 is built from 15 residues. Germline CDR1 is MNHEY and CDR2 is SMNVEV (reference sequence).

This clonotype was seen more than once but under ten times. The chain joins TRBV24-1 to TRBJ2-1, with TRBD1 matching over 9 bases. The germline V gene has CDR1 KGHDR and CDR2 SFDVKD. The J segment lost 8 bases and the V segment lost 4 bases, leaving 8 bases of the junction unmatched. The CDR3 extends over 15 amino acids. This CDR3 reads CATSDPTRQGDEQFF. The CDR3 nucleotides read TGTGCCACCAGTGACCCTACAAGACAGGGGGATGAGCAGTTCTTC.

This clonotype was counted only a few times. This chain joins TRBV20-1 and TRBJ2-7, with no clear D. CDR1 is DFQATT, CDR2 SNEGSKA, per germline (reference sequence). The ends were cut back, 0 bases at V and 4 bases at J, with 7 bases in the middle. The CDR3 loop spans 12 amino acids. The CDR3 region is CSARDQVYEQYF. DNA of the CDR3: TGCAGTGCTAGAGATCAGGTATACGAGCAGTACTTC.

This clonotype was observed at least ten times. This chain joins TRBV7-9 and TRBJ1-3, with unresolved D. This CDR3 region has 14 residues. Germline CDR1 reads SEHNR; CDR2 reads FQNEAQ (reference sequence). Trimming left V 7 bases short and J 0 bases short, with 10 bases between. The CDR3 here is CASTPDYSGNTIYF. The CDR3 DNA is TGTGCCAGCACCCCCGACTACTCTGGAAACACCATATATTTT.

This clonotype was seen a handful of times. This chain joins TRBV4-1 and TRBJ2-2; D is unclear. The germline V gene encodes CDR1 MGHRA and CDR2 YSYEKL. V was cut by 6 bases and J by 9 bases, with 8 bases left in between. This CDR3 has 11 amino acids. For the CDR3, the DNA is TGCGCCAGCAGTCGACACCGGGAGCTGTTTTTT. Its protein product is CASSRHRELFF.

This clonotype was seen only a few times. The V call is TRBV12-3 or TRBV12-4, the J call TRBJ1-2; a possible D gene is TRBD1 (5 bases). V shed 3 bases and J shed 8 bases, with 16 bases lying between them. CDR3 length equals 14 residues. CDR3 protein: CASSFPGSFGGYTF. As DNA, the CDR3 is TGTGCCAGCAGTTTTCCAGGGTCCTTCGGCGGCTACACCTTC.